A selection of T cell receptor beta chains follows, all from one sample in a study of blood T cell repertoires in COVID-19. Here immunoSEQ multiplex PCR was the method, and the copy in TCRdb shows in-frame clones only, minus some. The data contain 50,000 to 60,000 clones, approximately 90% of them singletons. Sequenced: peripheral blood. All receptors come from a man aged 35 to 55 with acute or convalescent COVID-19. Each CDR3 is given with its conserved first and last residue. A D gene is named only where the DNA matches it firmly. Not all rows give a size; the values are once, few, many and, for expanded clones, a class.

abundance,d_gene,j_gene,v_gene,CDR3nt,CDR3aa
.,TRBD2,TRBJ2-7,TRBV14,TGTGCCAGCAGCCAGAGATGGGGGGGTATCGACGAGCAGTACTTC,CASSQRWGGIDEQYF
.,TRBD2,TRBJ2-5,TRBV27,TGTGCCAGCAGTCCCGGGGGGGCGGTCGAGACCCAGTACTTC,CASSPGGAVETQYF
once,.,TRBJ1-1,TRBV5-8,TGTGCCAGCAGTCAAGAACGGCAGGGAACCACTGAAGCTTTCTTT,CASSQERQGTTEAFF
.,.,TRBJ2-5,TRBV7-2,TGTGCCAGCAGCAACCGTCCCGGCGGAGAGACCCAGTACTTC,CASSNRPGGETQYF
once,.,TRBJ1-3,TRBV2,TGTGCCAGCAAGTTCGGGGGGTCAGCTGGAAACACCATATATTTT,CASKFGGSAGNTIYF
.,TRBD2,TRBJ2-1,TRBV30,TGTGCCTGGAGGGGGACTAGCGGGAGGGCCTCCAATGAGCAGTTCTTC,CAWRGTSGRASNEQFF
.,TRBD1,TRBJ1-5,TRBV2,TGTGCCAGCAGACGGACAGGGAATCAGCCCCAGCATTTT,CASRRTGNQPQHF
.,TRBD2,TRBJ2-7,TRBV19,TGTGCCAGTAGTATAGTAGGGGCGGGAGCCCGGTGCGAGCAGTACTTC,CASSIVGAGARCEQYF
once,.,TRBJ1-2,TRBV29-1,TGCAGCGCCCCCAACAGGGATATCGGCTACACCTTC,CSAPNRDIGYTF
.,.,TRBJ2-1,TRBV3-1/TRBV3-2,TGTGCCAGCAGAGGGGCCTTCTCGAGCTCCTACAATGAGCAGTTCTTC,CASRGAFSSSYNEQFF
.,.,TRBJ1-5,TRBV21-1,TGTGCCAGCCCAGGCAGGTATCAGCCCCAGCATTTT,CASPGRYQPQHF
.,.,TRBJ1-1,TRBV28,TGTGCCAGCACCCTATACGGGTCGGGTGAAGCTTTCTTT,CASTLYGSGEAFF
.,.,TRBJ1-1,TRBV7-8,TGTGCCAGCAGCTTTAAGGGGCTGCTGAACACTGAAGCTTTCTTT,CASSFKGLLNTEAFF
.,.,TRBJ2-5,TRBV29-1,TGCAGCGTCCGCCCCCAGGGCCTCCACCAAGAGACCCAGTACTTC,CSVRPQGLHQETQYF
few,.,TRBJ2-7,TRBV12-3/TRBV12-4,TGTGCCAGCAGAAGGGACACCTACGAGCAGTACTTC,CASRRDTYEQYF
.,TRBD1,TRBJ1-2,TRBV11-3,TGTGCCAGCAGCTCAAGGACAGGGGTTAACTATGGCTACACCTTC,CASSSRTGVNYGYTF
.,.,TRBJ1-5,TRBV12-2,TGTGCAAGTCGCTCCATGGTAGGGGGCGTACGGAATCAGCCCCAGCATTTT,CASRSMVGGVRNQPQHF
.,.,TRBJ1-6,TRBV7-9,TGTGCCAGCAGCTTAGCGGGACAATATAATTCACCCCTCCACTTT,CASSLAGQYNSPLHF
.,.,TRBJ2-4,TRBV18,TGTGCCAGCTCACCAAGGCAGGATTCCGTTGGGAACATTCAGTACTTC,CASSPRQDSVGNIQYF
.,.,TRBJ2-1,TRBV7-8,TGTGCCAGCAGCTGGCGTAGCGGTCTGAGAAATGAGCAGTTCTTC,CASSWRSGLRNEQFF
.,.,TRBJ2-2,TRBV14,TGTGCCAGCAGGATAGGGGGAACCGGGGAGCTGTTTTTT,CASRIGGTGELFF
.,.,TRBJ2-7,TRBV14,TGTGCCAGCAGCCTCTTCGCCCCCCTGGAAGACAGCGAGCAGTACTTC,CASSLFAPLEDSEQYF
.,TRBD1,TRBJ1-5,TRBV30,TGTGCCTGGAGTGTAGGACAGGCGACTAATCAGCCCCAGCATTTT,CAWSVGQATNQPQHF
.,TRBD2,TRBJ2-7,TRBV11-2,TGTGCCAGCAGCTTAGTCCTAGCGGGAGGTTACGAGCAGTACTTC,CASSLVLAGGYEQYF
.,.,TRBJ1-1,TRBV28,TGTGCCAGCAGGGATGACATGCAGAACACTGAAGCTTTCTTT,CASRDDMQNTEAFF
once,TRBD1,TRBJ1-1,TRBV15,TGTGCCACCAGCAGAGGTACCGGGACAGGGGCCTCGTGGGCTTTCTTT,CATSRGTGTGASWAFF